Each of the 31 T cell receptor beta chains below was sequenced from the same sample in a study of T cell responses to AZD1222 COVID-19 vaccine (TCRdb year 2021). The method behind the library was the immunoSEQ multiplex PCR assay. Sourced from immuneACCESS, this table was stored by TCRdb with only in-frame sequences that have V and J called. A share of the clones is absent; for the studies checked, an unresolved V gene accounts for under half, and the remainder has no known explanation. The sample contains approximately 160,000 clones, around 88% of them found a single time. The ten largest clones represent 2.2% of the sample. This specimen's time point label, per the study, means: baseline before first vaccination. The input for sequencing was peripheral blood, taken on day 0 of AZD1222 vaccination. These receptors were obtained from an adult in good health.

V is TRBV19 and J is TRBJ2-7; a weak D match, TRBD2 (6 bases). V was trimmed by 5 bases and J by 0 bases, leaving 11 bases between them. Germline CDR1 reads LNHDA; CDR2 reads SQIVND (reference sequence). The CDR3 has 14 amino acids. Here the CDR3 DNA reads TGTGCCAGTAGTTCAACCGGGAGCTCCTACGAGCAGTACTTC. Translated: CASSSTGSSYEQYF.

This rearrangement joins TRBV7-8 to TRBJ1-5; maybe TRBD1 (6 bases). Trimming left V 4 bases short and J 8 bases short, with 15 bases between. The CDR3 runs 14 residues. Per the germline V gene, CDR1 is SGHVS and CDR2 is FQNEAQ. DNA of the CDR3: TGTGCCAGCAGCTCAAGGGGGGGTTGGGAGCCCCAGCATTTT. Translating it yields CASSSRGGWEPQHF.

V is TRBV2 and J is TRBJ2-7; the match to TRBD1 covers 7 bases. V lost 6 bases to trimming and J lost 2 bases; unmatched junction nucleotides: 10. The CDR3 length is 15 residues. The germline V gene has CDR1 SNHLY and CDR2 FYNNEI. DNA for the CDR3: TGTGCCAGCAGACCTGACCCGGGGACAGCCTACGAGCAGTACTTC. Translation: CASRPDPGTAYEQYF.

The DNA for the CDR3 is TGTGCCACCAGCAGAGATCGATTAGCGGCGAACACCGGGGAGCTGTTTTTT. Translating gives CATSRDRLAANTGELFF. This sequence joins TRBV15 and TRBJ2-2; TRBD2 might be the D (6 bases). Germline lookup yields CDR1 LNHNV and CDR2 YYDKDF (reference sequence). The CDR3 has 17 residues. Trimming stripped 0 bases from V and 0 bases from J, with 11 bases between.

The V call is TRBV9, the J call TRBJ2-3, with unresolved D. In germline, CDR1 is SGDLS, CDR2 YYNGEE. V was shortened by 2 bases and J by 9 bases, with 13 bases between the two germline ends. The CDR3 has 13 amino acids. The CDR3 loop reads CASSVFPRETQYF. As DNA, the CDR3 is TGTGCCAGCAGCGTCTTCCCGCGCGAGACGCAGTATTTT.

This chain links TRBV4-1 with TRBJ2-2, with D maybe TRBD2 (6 bases). CDR1 and CDR2 from the germline V gene are MGHRA and YSYEKL. Trimming removed 0 bases at V and 9 bases at J, with 23 bases between. The CDR3 consists of 18 residues. The CDR3 reads CASSQEGGSGDIGRELFF. Written as DNA, the CDR3 is TGCGCCAGCAGCCAAGAGGGCGGTAGCGGAGACATTGGCCGGGAGCTGTTTTTT.

V and J are TRBV20-1 and TRBJ2-1, with 15 bases that match TRBD2. V lost 3 bases, J lost 9 bases, and 6 bases stayed unmatched. Germline V gene sequence: CDR1 DFQATT, CDR2 SNEGSKA (reference sequence). This CDR3 has 15 amino acids. The CDR3: CSASRRTSGRAEQFF. CDR3 nucleotide sequence: TGCAGTGCTAGTCGGAGGACTAGCGGGAGGGCTGAGCAGTTCTTC.

The CDR3 DNA reads as TGTGCCAGCAGCGTCCTTGGACAGGGAACAGATACGCAGTATTTT. Encoded protein: CASSVLGQGTDTQYF. V gene TRBV9 combines with J gene TRBJ2-3, with 8 positions matching TRBD1. With V trimmed by 2 bases and J by 3 bases, 5 bases remained unmatched. Germline CDR1 reads SGDLS; CDR2 reads YYNGEE. This CDR3 is 15 amino acids long.

The DNA for the CDR3 is TGTGCCAGCAGCCCCGGGACAGGCCCCTACGAGCAGTACTTC. Its translation: CASSPGTGPYEQYF. The chain carries TRBV11-2 and TRBJ2-7, with TRBD1 matching 8 bases. Germline values: CDR1 SGHAT, CDR2 FQNNGV. J was trimmed by 2 bases and V by 5 bases; bases with no gene match: 5. The CDR3 is made up of 14 amino acids.

This clone was counted once. The CDR3 sequence is CASSFSRQGAGNSPLHF. CDR3 sequence (DNA): TGTGCCAGCAGTTTTTCCCGACAGGGGGCCGGTAATTCACCCCTCCACTTT. The chain employs TRBV27 and TRBJ1-6; 10 bases are shared with TRBD1. Germline trimming cut 3 bases from V and 6 bases from J; bases unmatched to any gene: 8. Germline V lookup: CDR1 MNHEY, CDR2 SMNVEV (reference sequence). The CDR3 consists of 17 residues.

This clone came up a few times. The rearrangement links TRBV19 to TRBJ2-2; D gene unclear. The CDR3 spans 14 residues. Deletions cut 3 bases from V and 2 bases from J, with 7 bases between. Germline V gene lookup returns CDR1 LNHDA and CDR2 SQIVND (reference sequence). This chain's CDR3 is CASSITPNTGELFF. The DNA for the CDR3 is TGTGCCAGTAGTATTACACCTAACACCGGGGAGCTGTTTTTT.

This clone was counted once. The V and J genes are TRBV7-8 and TRBJ1-5, with D unresolved. This CDR3 is built from 17 residues. Germline CDR1 is SGHVS and CDR2 is FQNEAQ. Trimming removed 1 base at V and 5 bases at J, with 18 bases between. The CDR3 nucleotides are TGTGCCAGCAGCTTAGGGGTGCTCTCGGCGGCTGATCAGCCCCAGCATTTT. Its translation is CASSLGVLSAADQPQHF.

This chain uses TRBV4-3 with TRBJ2-2, with a weak D call TRBD1 (5 bases). CDR1 LGHNA and CDR2 YSLEER come from the germline V gene. The V end was cut by 3 bases, the J end by 1 base, with 6 bases between. The CDR3 sequence is 14 residues long. The CDR3 sequence: CASSHGQNTGELFF. CDR3 DNA: TGCGCCAGCAGCCATGGACAGAACACCGGGGAGCTGTTTTTT.

The rearrangement links TRBV9 to TRBJ2-7, with unresolved D. V lost 0 bases to trimming and J lost 0 bases, with 7 bases between them. The germline V gene encodes CDR1 SGDLS and CDR2 YYNGEE. This CDR3 region has 14 residues. The CDR3 protein is CASSVGAVSYEQYF. CDR3 nucleotides: TGTGCCAGCAGCGTAGGAGCAGTCTCCTACGAGCAGTACTTC.

This clone was seen more than once but under ten times. V usage is TRBV29-1 and J usage is TRBJ2-3; 7 positions agree with TRBD2. With 4 bases clipped from V and 5 bases from J, the junction kept 21 bases outside the gene matches. The germline CDR1 and CDR2 sequences are SQVTM and ANQGSEA. The CDR3 runs 18 residues. CDR3 DNA: TGCAGCGTTGCAAATGTAGGGTTAGCGGGTAACAAGAGAGATACGCAGTATTTT. Translation: CSVANVGLAGNKRDTQYF.

This clone was seen once. This sequence joins TRBV30 and TRBJ1-4; perhaps TRBD1 as D (6 bases). Per germline, CDR1 GTSNPN and CDR2 SVGIG (reference sequence). The CDR3 runs to 15 residues. Trimming left V 8 bases short and J 8 bases short, with 24 bases between. The CDR3 region is CAGRRGGSVIEKLFF. CDR3 nucleotides: TGTGCCGGACGTCGGGGGGGCAGCGTAATAGAAAAACTGTTTTTT.

J is TRBJ1-2 and V is TRBV7-2; D is unclear. Between the trimmed V and J ends, which lost 6 bases and 4 bases, there was a span of 15 bases. Looked up from germline, CDR1 is SGHTA and CDR2 is FQGNSA. The CDR3 consists of 14 residues. CDR3 residues: CASSRLLSRYGYTF. The CDR3 coding sequence is TGTGCCAGCAGTAGATTATTATCCCGCTATGGCTACACCTTC.

V usage is TRBV19 and J usage is TRBJ2-5, with D tentatively TRBD1 or TRBD2 (5 bases each). Germline CDR1 is LNHDA and CDR2 is SQIVND (reference sequence). V dropped 2 bases and J dropped 5 bases, with 9 bases sitting between them. This CDR3 is 13 amino acids long. The CDR3 DNA reads TGTGCCAGTAGTATAAGAAGGGACGAGACCCAGTACTTC. Protein: CASSIRRDETQYF.

V and J are TRBV19 and TRBJ2-7; D remains unclear. The CDR3 spans 14 residues. Deletions cut 3 bases from V and 1 base from J, with 10 bases between. Germline assignment: CDR1 LNHDA and CDR2 SQIVND (reference sequence). This chain's CDR3 is CASSIRASSYEQYF. As DNA, the CDR3 is TGTGCCAGTAGTATCCGGGCCTCTTCCTACGAGCAGTACTTC.

This clone was picked up one time. This sequence joins TRBV10-2 and TRBJ2-1, with D unclear. Trimming left V 2 bases short and J 5 bases short, with 4 bases between. This CDR3 contains 12 residues. Germline V gives CDR1 WSHSY, CDR2 SAAADI. The chain's CDR3 is CASSETNNEQFF. DNA for the CDR3: TGCGCCAGCAGTGAGACCAACAATGAGCAGTTCTTC.

J is TRBJ2-5 and V is TRBV7-9, with 11 positions matching TRBD2. CDR1 is SEHNR and CDR2 is FQNEAQ in the germline V gene (reference sequence). Trimming removed 4 bases from V and 2 bases from J; junction bases left unmatched: 3. This CDR3 region has 15 residues. CDR3 sequence reads: CASSSGTSGQETQYF. The DNA of the CDR3 is TGTGCCAGCAGCTCCGGGACTAGCGGACAAGAGACCCAGTACTTC.

This sequence joins TRBV19 and TRBJ2-6; a weak D match, TRBD2 (6 bases). The CDR3 sequence is 17 residues long. The V end lost 0 bases, the J end lost 2 bases, and 11 bases lay between the germline ends. The V gene's germline CDR1 is LNHDA and CDR2 SQIVND (reference sequence). CDR3 bases: TGTGCCAGTAGTATAGAAAGTGGGGGGACTGGGGCCAACGTCCTGACTTTC. Its protein is CASSIESGGTGANVLTF.

This clone appeared a single time. The CDR3 DNA reads TGTGCCAGCAGTTTGACGGGAGTCTTGACCTACGAGCAGTACTTC. Translated: CASSLTGVLTYEQYF. This rearrangement joins TRBV28 to TRBJ2-7; D is possibly TRBD2 (6 bases). With 3 bases removed from V and 2 bases from J, the gap between germline ends came to 14 bases. This CDR3 is 15 amino acids long. Germline loops: CDR1 MDHEN, CDR2 SYDVKM.

The rearrangement joins TRBV19 to TRBJ1-1; D gene ambiguous. CDR3 size: 11 residues. Trimming left V 9 bases short and J 5 bases short, with 10 bases between. Germline V CDR1 and CDR2: LNHDA, SQIVND (reference sequence). DNA for the CDR3: TGTGCCAGCAAGTGGACGACTGAAGCTTTCTTT. Translating gives CASKWTTEAFF.

This chain joins TRBV11-2 and TRBJ2-7, with a weak D call TRBD1 (5 bases). Deletions cut 3 bases from V and 3 bases from J, with 15 bases between. The CDR3 runs to 15 residues. The V gene's germline CDR1 is SGHAT and CDR2 FQNNGV. This chain's CDR3 is CASSLGQGSFYEQYF. CDR3 nucleotide sequence: TGTGCCAGCAGCTTGGGGCAGGGAAGCTTCTACGAGCAGTACTTC. The complete variable domain, with remaining parts taken from reference TRBV11-2 and TRBJ2-7, reads EAGVAQSPRYKIIEKRQSVAFWCNPISGHATLYWYQQILGQGPKLLIQFQNNGVVDDSQLPKDRFSAERLKGVDSTLKIQPAKLEDSAVYLCASSLGQGSFYEQYFGPGTRLTVT.

The chain employs TRBV19 and TRBJ1-3, with D unresolved. The V end lost 8 bases, the J end lost 0 bases, and 5 bases lay between the germline ends. This CDR3 has 12 residues. Germline-derived CDR1 and CDR2 are LNHDA and SQIVND (reference sequence). CDR3 bases: TGTGCCAGTTCCATCTCTGGAAACACCATATATTTT. Translation gives CASSISGNTIYF.

V is TRBV5-1 and J is TRBJ1-6; no clear D gene. Germline CDR1 SGHRS, CDR2 YFSETQ. Trimming shortened V by 3 bases and J by 10 bases, and 14 bases separated the two germline ends. The CDR3 totals 14 residues. The chain's CDR3 is CASSSFVAGSPLHF. The DNA of the CDR3 is TGCGCCAGCAGCTCCTTCGTGGCCGGCTCACCCCTCCACTTT.

This rearrangement joins TRBV3-1 (or the pseudogene TRBV3-2) to TRBJ1-2, with D unresolved. The CDR3 totals 14 residues. Germline CDR1 reads LGHDT; CDR2 reads YNNKEL (reference sequence). V lost 3 bases to trimming and J lost 4 bases, with 12 bases between them. CDR3 in amino acids: CASSQQPKGYGYTF. CDR3 sequence (DNA): TGTGCCAGCAGCCAGCAACCTAAGGGCTATGGCTACACCTTC.

This chain connects TRBV7-3 to TRBJ1-5, with D possibly matching TRBD1 (6 bases). The V gene's germline CDR1 is SGHTA and CDR2 FQGTGA. CDR3 length equals 13 residues. Deletions cut 5 bases from V and 4 bases from J, with 9 bases between. The CDR3 DNA reads TGTGCCAGCAGCCCGGACAGAAATCAGCCCCAGCATTTT. It yields the protein CASSPDRNQPQHF.

The rearrangement links TRBV19 to TRBJ1-5, with D hard to call. This CDR3 comprises 16 residues. Germline assignment: CDR1 LNHDA and CDR2 SQIVND (reference sequence). V was cut by 3 bases and J by 1 base, with 13 bases left in between. The CDR3 coding sequence is TGTGCCAGTAGTATTTCCTTAGACCTCAGCAATCAGCCCCAGCATTTT. Translating gives CASSISLDLSNQPQHF.

The CDR3 reads CSVDETGSTEAFF. In DNA form, the CDR3 reads TGCAGCGTCGACGAGACAGGGAGCACTGAAGCTTTCTTT. The chain has TRBV29-1 and TRBJ1-1; TRBD1 matches 7 bases. CDR1 SQVTM and CDR2 ANQGSEA come from the germline V gene. The CDR3 is made up of 13 amino acids. With 6 bases clipped from V and 4 bases from J, the junction kept 8 bases outside the gene matches.